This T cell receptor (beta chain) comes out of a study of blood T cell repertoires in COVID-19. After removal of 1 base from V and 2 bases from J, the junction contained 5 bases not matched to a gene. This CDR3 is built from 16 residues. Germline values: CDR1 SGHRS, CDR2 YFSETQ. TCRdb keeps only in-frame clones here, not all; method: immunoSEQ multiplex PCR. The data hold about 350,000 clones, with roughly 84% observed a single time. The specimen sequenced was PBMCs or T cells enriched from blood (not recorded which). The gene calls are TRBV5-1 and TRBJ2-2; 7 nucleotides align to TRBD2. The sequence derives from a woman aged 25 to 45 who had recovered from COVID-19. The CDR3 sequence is CASSLTGGTNTGELFF. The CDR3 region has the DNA TGCGCCAGCAGCTTGACGGGGGGAACAAACACCGGGGAGCTGTTTTTT.